This TCR beta chain was observed in a study of human T cells and chemical hapten exposure. TCRdb processed the RACE reads anew with MiXCR; each CDR3 protein has one entry. The data contain about 350,000 distinct CDR3 sequences, over 6% of them singletons. Sample time point: patch test 2, 6 weeks after DPC sensitization. Treatment denoted: therapeutic diphenylcyclopropenone sensitization with weekly scalp DPC. The study extracted total RNA from unfractionated whole blood. The CDR3 is made up of 17 amino acids. CDR1 is SGHTA, CDR2 FQGNSA, per germline. The germline V and J ends were trimmed by 5 bases and 2 bases, with 21 bases remaining between them. Study-wide results and limits: Significantly more large CDR3 similarity clusters arose among expanded TCRs than among controls. Positively correlated with patch test score were the counts of PT1 expanded TCRs. TCRs at a frequency above 1 in 1000 stayed unchanged with DPC sensitization.

This clonotype came up a few times. The antigen is not known. The V gene is TRBV7-2, the J gene TRBJ2-5; the D is unclear. The source is a woman aged 18-35 years with alopecia areata. Some clones in this sample may be carry-over from other donors' samples. The sequences come from whole blood, collected in connection with sensitization to the hapten diphenylcyclopropenone (DPC). The CDR3 here is CASSPPFILPKQETQYF. The DNA of the CDR3 is TGTGCCAGCAGCCCACCGTTCATACTACCGAAACAAGAGACCCAGTACTTC.